The clone carrying this T cell receptor (beta chain) was found a few times. The antigen remains undetermined. The data stem from a study of regulatory T cells in long-lasting Graves disease. Noted time point: newly diagnosed GD, antithyroid drugs for less than 3 months. TCR sequences were obtained from RNA taken from PBMCs. Points from the study as a whole: Sample size, which was small, may have reduced accuracy. Researchers examined only peripheral blood and not thyroid tissue.

Combining iRepertoire HTBI primers with Arm-PCR of CDR3 regions, the authors built TCR beta libraries. TCRdb fed the multiplex PCR reads into MiXCR, producing one record per CDR3 protein. The table records approximately 470,000 distinct CDR3 sequences, around 15% of them present only once. The length of the CDR3 is 15 residues. The ends lost 8 bases at V and 5 bases at J; junction bases unmatched: 15. Germline V gene lookup returns CDR1 MDHEN and CDR2 SYDVKM. This sample also appeared in a second study, on T cells in Graves' hyperthyroidism and ophthalmopathy.

The TCR originated in a man aged 35-49 years with Graves disease. The chain couples TRBV28 to TRBJ2-7; the match to TRBD2 covers 7 bases. Sequenced material: peripheral blood mononuclear cells (PBMCs), taken at new diagnosis, from a patient treated with antithyroid drugs. CDR3 sequence: CASEWGGSTAHEQYF. The CDR3 DNA sequence: TGTGCCAGCGAATGGGGAGGGTCCACGGCCCACGAGCAGTACTTC.